What follows are 11 T cell receptor beta chains derived from one specimen sequenced in a study of blood T cell repertoires in COVID-19. Data came from immunoSEQ multiplex PCR; TCRdb stores just in-frame clones and leaves some out. Found here are approximately 64,000 clones, 88% of them singletons; the top ten hold 10%. Sequencing was carried out using PBMCs or T cells enriched from blood (not recorded which). These receptors were collected from a woman in her thirties or forties who had recovered from COVID-19.

This chain uses TRBV16 with TRBJ2-1, with D unclear. This CDR3 is 15 amino acids long. The V end was cut by 1 base, the J end by 5 bases, with 12 bases between. The germline V gene has CDR1 KGHSY and CDR2 FQNENV. CDR3 region: CASSQFWAQNNEQFF. The DNA of the CDR3 is TGTGCCAGCAGCCAATTCTGGGCGCAAAACAATGAGCAGTTCTTC.

The V and J genes are TRBV7-9 and TRBJ1-1; D is perhaps TRBD1 (6 bases). The CDR3 is 13 residues long. V lost 2 bases and J lost 10, with 14 bases in between. The germline V gene encodes CDR1 SEHNR and CDR2 FQNEAQ (reference sequence). CDR3 protein: CASSLMAGDGAFF. Here the CDR3 DNA reads TGTGCCAGCAGCTTAATGGCAGGGGATGGAGCTTTCTTT.

The rearrangement uses TRBV19 and TRBJ1-1, with 7 bases aligning to TRBD1. CDR3 length: 16 amino acids. CDR1 and CDR2 (germline): LNHDA, SQIVND (reference sequence). Germline trimming cut 3 bases from V and 3 bases from J; bases unmatched to any gene: 10. CDR3 residues: CASSIPGQAVDTEAFF. The CDR3 bases are TGTGCCAGTAGTATCCCCGGACAGGCCGTAGACACTGAAGCTTTCTTT.

This chain connects TRBV6-4 to TRBJ2-2; D is perhaps TRBD1 (5 bases). The V end was cut by 4 bases, the J end by 1 base, with 7 bases between. Germline CDR1 MRHNA, CDR2 SNTAGT. This CDR3 has 14 residues. CDR3 DNA: TGTGCCAGCAGTGTACAGGAGAACACCGGGGAGCTGTTTTTT. As protein: CASSVQENTGELFF.

This sequence joins TRBV9 and TRBJ2-3, with 8 bases matching TRBD2. CDR3 length: 14 amino acids. The germline CDR1 and CDR2 sequences are SGDLS and YYNGEE. Losses at the gene ends were 6 bases for V and 4 bases for J; bases not matched to a gene: 7. CDR3 in amino acids: CASTPTSAPDTQYF. CDR3 nucleotide sequence: TGTGCCAGCACCCCGACTAGCGCCCCAGATACGCAGTATTTT. Filled out from reference TRBV9 and TRBJ2-3, the complete variable domain reads DSGVTQTPKHLITATGQRVTLRCSPRSGDLSVYWYQQSLDQGLQFLIQYYNGEERAKGNILERFSAQQFPDLHSELNLSSLELGDSALYFCASTPTSAPDTQYFGPGTRLTVL.

This clone was recorded only once. This chain connects TRBV11-1 to TRBJ2-3; D possibly corresponds to TRBD2 (6 bases). Germline CDR1 reads SGHAT; CDR2 reads FQDESV (reference sequence). The CDR3 has 14 amino acids. The V end lost 1 base, the J end lost 7 bases, and 12 bases lay between the germline ends. Here the CDR3 DNA reads TGTGCCAGCAGCTTAGGGGGGGTGTCAAATACGCAGTATTTT. Protein: CASSLGGVSNTQYF.

This chain connects TRBV10-3 to TRBJ1-4, with 7 nucleotides matching TRBD1. CDR3 length: 14 amino acids. J was trimmed by 5 bases and V by 6 bases; bases with no gene match: 6. Germline lookup yields CDR1 ENHRY and CDR2 SYGVKD. CDR3 nucleotides: TGTGCCATCAGCGAGGGACAGATCAATGAAAAACTGTTTTTT. Its protein is CAISEGQINEKLFF.

The chain links TRBV7-9 to TRBJ2-2; a possible D gene is TRBD2 (5 bases). Per germline, CDR1 SEHNR and CDR2 FQNEAQ (reference sequence). The CDR3 contains 17 residues. Trimming left V 4 bases short and J 0 bases short, with 15 bases between. CDR3 in amino acids: CASSSLERQPNTGELFF. In DNA form, the CDR3 reads TGTGCCAGCAGCTCCCTGGAGCGGCAGCCGAACACCGGGGAGCTGTTTTTT. Based on the CDR3 plus reference TRBV7-9 and TRBJ2-2, the full variable domain is DTGVSQNPRHKITKRGQNVTFRCDPISEHNRLYWYRQTLGQGPEFLTYFQNEAQLEKSRLLSDRFSAERPKGSFSTLEIQRTEQGDSAMYLCASSSLERQPNTGELFFGEGSRLTVL.

The chain links TRBV27 to TRBJ1-4; D possibly corresponds to TRBD1 (6 bases). Per the germline V gene, CDR1 is MNHEY and CDR2 is SMNVEV (reference sequence). The CDR3 has 15 amino acids. V lost 2 bases to trimming and J lost 4 bases, with 11 bases between them. In nucleotides, the CDR3 is TGTGCCAGCAGTTTAGCGGGGGCGATTAATGAAAAACTGTTTTTT. Translated, it gives CASSLAGAINEKLFF.

V gene TRBV4-2 combines with J gene TRBJ2-7; tentative D call: TRBD2 (7 bases). This CDR3 region has 15 residues. V was shortened by 1 base and J by 2 bases, with 12 bases between the two germline ends. Looked up from germline, CDR1 is LGHNA and CDR2 is YNFKEQ. CDR3 residues: CASSQANGGPYEQYF. Written as DNA, the CDR3 is TGTGCCAGCAGCCAAGCGAACGGGGGGCCCTACGAGCAGTACTTC.

This clone was detected only once. The rearrangement joins TRBV6-5 to TRBJ2-7; 7 bases are shared with TRBD1. The V and J ends lost 7 bases and 7 bases, in that order; junction bases with no gene match: 10. The CDR3 covers 13 residues. The V gene's germline CDR1 is MNHEY and CDR2 SVGAGI. The CDR3 sequence: CASTRGQVLEQYF. The CDR3 coding sequence is TGTGCCAGCACCAGAGGACAGGTCCTAGAGCAGTACTTC.